This entry is about one T cell receptor (beta chain). TCRdb fed the 5' RACE reads into MiXCR, producing one record per CDR3 protein. The data hold about 470,000 distinct CDR3 sequences, with about 23% observed a single time. This sample was taken from a study of T-cell memory formation after mild COVID-19. CDR1 and CDR2 (germline): SGHTA, FQGNSA. The CDR3 is 18 amino acids. Trimming took off 2 bases at V and 0 bases at J, with 17 bases between the two ends. Sequenced sample: PBMCs or a T cell subset sorted from them (not recorded which). The V gene is TRBV7-2, the J gene TRBJ1-5; D is unresolved. The clonotype originates from an adult woman who had mild COVID-19 (a few samples of this study predate the infection). Cell type and time point are not known. CDR3 nucleotide sequence: TGTGCCAGCAGCTTAAAACTCCAGCTAACTTATAGCAATCAGCCCCAGCATTTT. This gives the protein CASSLKLQLTYSNQPQHF.